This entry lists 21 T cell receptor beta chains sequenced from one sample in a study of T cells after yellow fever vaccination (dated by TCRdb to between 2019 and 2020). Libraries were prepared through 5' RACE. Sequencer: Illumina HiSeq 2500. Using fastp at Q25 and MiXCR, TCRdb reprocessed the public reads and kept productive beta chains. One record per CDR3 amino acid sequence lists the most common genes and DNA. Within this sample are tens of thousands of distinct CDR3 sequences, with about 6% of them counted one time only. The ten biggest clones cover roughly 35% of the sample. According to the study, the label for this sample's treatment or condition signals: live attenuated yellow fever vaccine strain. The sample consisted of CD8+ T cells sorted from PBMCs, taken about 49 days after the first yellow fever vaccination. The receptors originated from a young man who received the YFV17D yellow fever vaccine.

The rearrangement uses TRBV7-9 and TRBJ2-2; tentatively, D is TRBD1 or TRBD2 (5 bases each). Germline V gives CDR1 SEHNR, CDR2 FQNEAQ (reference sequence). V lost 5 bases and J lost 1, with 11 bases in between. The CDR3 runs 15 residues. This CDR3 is CASSPGTGNTGELFF. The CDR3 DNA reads TGTGCCAGCAGCCCCGGGACGGGGAACACCGGGGAGCTGTTTTTT. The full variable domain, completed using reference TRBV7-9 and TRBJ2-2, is DTGVSQNPRHKITKRGQNVTFRCDPISEHNRLYWYRQTLGQGPEFLTYFQNEAQLEKSRLLSDRFSAERPKGSFSTLEIQRTEQGDSAMYLCASSPGTGNTGELFFGEGSRLTVL.

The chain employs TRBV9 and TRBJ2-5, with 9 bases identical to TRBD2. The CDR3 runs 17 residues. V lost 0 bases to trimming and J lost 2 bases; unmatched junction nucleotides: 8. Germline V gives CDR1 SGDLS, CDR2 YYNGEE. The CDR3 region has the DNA TGTGCCAGCAGCGTAGGAGCTAGCGGGGATAATCAAGAGACCCAGTACTTC. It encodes CASSVGASGDNQETQYF.

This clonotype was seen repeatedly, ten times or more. For the CDR3, the DNA is TGTGCCAGCAGACCGGGACAGATCTATAATTCACCCCTCCACTTT. Protein sequence: CASRPGQIYNSPLHF. The chain recombines TRBV27 with TRBJ1-6, with 7 bases fitting TRBD1. Germline V gene data show CDR1 as MNHEY and CDR2 as SMNVEV (reference sequence). Trimming at V came to 6 bases and at J to 3 bases, leaving 5 bases not matched to a gene. CDR3 size: 15 residues.

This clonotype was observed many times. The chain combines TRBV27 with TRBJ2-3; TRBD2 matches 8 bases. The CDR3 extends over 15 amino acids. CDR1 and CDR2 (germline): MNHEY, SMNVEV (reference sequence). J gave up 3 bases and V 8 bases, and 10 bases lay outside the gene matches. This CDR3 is CASSPAGGVTDTQYF. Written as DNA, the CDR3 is TGTGCCAGCTCCCCCGCGGGGGGTGTAACAGATACGCAGTATTTT.

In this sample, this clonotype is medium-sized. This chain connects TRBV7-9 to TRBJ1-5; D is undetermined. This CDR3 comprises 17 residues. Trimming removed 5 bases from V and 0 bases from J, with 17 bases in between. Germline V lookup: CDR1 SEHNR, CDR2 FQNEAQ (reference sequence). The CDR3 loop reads CASSRYEGGYSNQPQHF. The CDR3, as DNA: TGTGCCAGCAGCCGTTACGAGGGCGGTTATAGCAATCAGCCCCAGCATTTT. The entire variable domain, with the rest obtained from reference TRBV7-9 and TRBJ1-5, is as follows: DTGVSQNPRHKITKRGQNVTFRCDPISEHNRLYWYRQTLGQGPEFLTYFQNEAQLEKSRLLSDRFSAERPKGSFSTLEIQRTEQGDSAMYLCASSRYEGGYSNQPQHFGDGTRLSIL.

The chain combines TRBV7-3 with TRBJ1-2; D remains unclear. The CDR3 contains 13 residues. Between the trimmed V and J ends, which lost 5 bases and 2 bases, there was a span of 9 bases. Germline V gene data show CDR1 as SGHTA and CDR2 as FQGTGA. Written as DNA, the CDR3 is TGTGCCAGCAGCATAGACACCAACTATGGCTACACCTTC. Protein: CASSIDTNYGYTF.

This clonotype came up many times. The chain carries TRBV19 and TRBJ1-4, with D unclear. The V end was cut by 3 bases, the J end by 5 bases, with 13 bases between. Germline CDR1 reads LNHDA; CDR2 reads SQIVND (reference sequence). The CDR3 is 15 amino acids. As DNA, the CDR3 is TGTGCCAGTAGTATTCGTGGAGCTCGAAATGAAAAACTGTTTTTT. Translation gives CASSIRGARNEKLFF.

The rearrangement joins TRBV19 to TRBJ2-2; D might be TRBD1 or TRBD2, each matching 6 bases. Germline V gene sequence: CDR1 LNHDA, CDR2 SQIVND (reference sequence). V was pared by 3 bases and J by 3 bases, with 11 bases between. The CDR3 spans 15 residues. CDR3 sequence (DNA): TGTGCCAGTAGTATCCGGGGGCTCGACACCGGGGAGCTGTTTTTT. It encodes CASSIRGLDTGELFF.

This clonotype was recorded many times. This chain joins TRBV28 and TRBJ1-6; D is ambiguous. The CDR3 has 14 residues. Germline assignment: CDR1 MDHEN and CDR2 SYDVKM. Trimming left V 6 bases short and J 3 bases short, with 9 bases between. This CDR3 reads CASSPRSYNSPLHF. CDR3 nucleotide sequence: TGTGCCAGCAGCCCCCGGAGCTATAATTCACCCCTCCACTTT. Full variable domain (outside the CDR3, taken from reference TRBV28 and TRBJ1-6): DVKVTQSSRYLVKRTGEKVFLECVQDMDHENMFWYRQDPGLGLRLIYFSYDVKMKEKGDIPEGYSVSREKKERFSLILESASTNQTSMYLCASSPRSYNSPLHFGNGTRLTVT.

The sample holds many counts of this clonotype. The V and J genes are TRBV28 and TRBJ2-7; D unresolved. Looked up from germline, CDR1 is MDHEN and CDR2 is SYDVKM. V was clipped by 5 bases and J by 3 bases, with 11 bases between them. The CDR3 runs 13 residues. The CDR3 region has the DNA TGTGCCAGCAGTCTAACCCTGCTCTACGAGCAGTACTTC. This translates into CASSLTLLYEQYF.

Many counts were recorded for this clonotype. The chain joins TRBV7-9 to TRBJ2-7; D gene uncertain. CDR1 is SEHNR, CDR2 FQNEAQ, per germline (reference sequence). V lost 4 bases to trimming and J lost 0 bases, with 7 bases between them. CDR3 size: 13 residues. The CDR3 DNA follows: TGTGCCAGCAGCTCAACAGTCTCCTACGAGCAGTACTTC. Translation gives CASSSTVSYEQYF.

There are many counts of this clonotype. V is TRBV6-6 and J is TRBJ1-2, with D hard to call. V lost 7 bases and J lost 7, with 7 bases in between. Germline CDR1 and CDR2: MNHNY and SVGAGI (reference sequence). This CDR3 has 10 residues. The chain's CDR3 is CASTGSGYTF. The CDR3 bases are TGTGCCAGCACGGGCTCTGGCTACACCTTC.

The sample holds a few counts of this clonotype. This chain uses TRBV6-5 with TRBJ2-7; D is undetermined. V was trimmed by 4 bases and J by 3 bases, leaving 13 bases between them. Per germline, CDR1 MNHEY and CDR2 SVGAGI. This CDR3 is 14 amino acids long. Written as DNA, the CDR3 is TGTGCCAGCAGTTCCCCGCGGTCCGGCTACGAGCAGTACTTC. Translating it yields CASSSPRSGYEQYF.

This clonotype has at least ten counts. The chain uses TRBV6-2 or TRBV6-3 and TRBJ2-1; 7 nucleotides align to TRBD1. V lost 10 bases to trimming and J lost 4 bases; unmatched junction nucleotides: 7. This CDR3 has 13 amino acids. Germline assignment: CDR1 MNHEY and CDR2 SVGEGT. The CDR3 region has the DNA TGTGCCATATCCGGGACAGAATACAATGAGCAGTTCTTC. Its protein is CAISGTEYNEQFF.

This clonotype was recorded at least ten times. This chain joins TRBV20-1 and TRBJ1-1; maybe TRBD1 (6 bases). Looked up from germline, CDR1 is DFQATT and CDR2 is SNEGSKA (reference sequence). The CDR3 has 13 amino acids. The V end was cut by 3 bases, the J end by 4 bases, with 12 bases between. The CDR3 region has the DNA TGCAGTGCTAGGGGACAATTTATCACTGAAGCTTTCTTT. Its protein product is CSARGQFITEAFF.

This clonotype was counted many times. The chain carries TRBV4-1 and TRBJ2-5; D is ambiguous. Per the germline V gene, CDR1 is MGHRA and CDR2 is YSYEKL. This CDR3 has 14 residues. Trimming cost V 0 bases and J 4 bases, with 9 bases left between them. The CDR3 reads CASSQDPALETQYF. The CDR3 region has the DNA TGCGCCAGCAGCCAAGATCCGGCCTTAGAGACCCAGTACTTC.

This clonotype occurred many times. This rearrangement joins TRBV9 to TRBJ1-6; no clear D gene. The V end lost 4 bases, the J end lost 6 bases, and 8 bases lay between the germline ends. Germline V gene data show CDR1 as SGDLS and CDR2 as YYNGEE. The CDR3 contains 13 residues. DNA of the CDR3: TGTGCCAGCAGCCAGACCCTTAATTCACCCCTCCACTTT. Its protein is CASSQTLNSPLHF.

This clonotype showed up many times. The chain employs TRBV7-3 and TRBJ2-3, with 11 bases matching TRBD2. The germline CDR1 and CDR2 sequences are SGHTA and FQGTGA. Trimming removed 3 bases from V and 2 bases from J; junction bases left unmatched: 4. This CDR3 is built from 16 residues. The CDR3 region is CASSFLAGGPTDTQYF. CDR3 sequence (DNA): TGTGCCAGCAGCTTCCTAGCGGGGGGACCCACAGATACGCAGTATTTT.

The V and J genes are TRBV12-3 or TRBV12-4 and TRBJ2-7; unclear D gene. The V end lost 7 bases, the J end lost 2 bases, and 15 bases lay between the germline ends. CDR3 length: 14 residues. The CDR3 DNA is TGTGCCAGCACCCTAGACTCCTCACCCTACGAGCAGTACTTC. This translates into CASTLDSSPYEQYF.

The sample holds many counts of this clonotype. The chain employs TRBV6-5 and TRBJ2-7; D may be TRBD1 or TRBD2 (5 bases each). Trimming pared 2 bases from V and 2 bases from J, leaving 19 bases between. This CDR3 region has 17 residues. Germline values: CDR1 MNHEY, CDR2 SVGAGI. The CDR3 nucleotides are TGTGCCAGCAGTTACGTCCGGGACCTATTGAACCCCTACGAGCAGTACTTC. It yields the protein CASSYVRDLLNPYEQYF.

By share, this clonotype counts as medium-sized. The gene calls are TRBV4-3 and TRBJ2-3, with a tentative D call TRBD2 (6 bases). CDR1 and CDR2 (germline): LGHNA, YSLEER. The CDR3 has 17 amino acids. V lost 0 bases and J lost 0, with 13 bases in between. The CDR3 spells CASSQDIGTSSTDTQYF. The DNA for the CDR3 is TGCGCCAGCAGCCAAGATATAGGGACTTCAAGCACAGATACGCAGTATTTT.